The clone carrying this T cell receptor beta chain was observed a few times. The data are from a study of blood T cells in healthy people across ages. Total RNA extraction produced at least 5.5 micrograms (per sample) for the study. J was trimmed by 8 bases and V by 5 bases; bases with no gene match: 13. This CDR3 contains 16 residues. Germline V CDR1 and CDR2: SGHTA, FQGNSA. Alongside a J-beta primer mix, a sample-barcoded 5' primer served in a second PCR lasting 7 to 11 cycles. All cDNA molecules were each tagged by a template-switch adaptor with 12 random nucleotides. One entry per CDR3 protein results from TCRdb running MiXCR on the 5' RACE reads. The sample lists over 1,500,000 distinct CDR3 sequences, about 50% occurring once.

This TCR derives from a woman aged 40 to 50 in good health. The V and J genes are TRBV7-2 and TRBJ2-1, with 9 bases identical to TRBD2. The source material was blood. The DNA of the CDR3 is TGTGCCAGCAGCCTACGTGGCGGGGGGGCTCGAGATGAGCAGTTCTTC. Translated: CASSLRGGGARDEQFF. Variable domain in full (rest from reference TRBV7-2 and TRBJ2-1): GAGVSQSPSNKVTEKGKDVELRCDPISGHTALYWYRQSLGQGLEFLIYFQGNSAPDKSGLPSDRFSAERTGGSVSTLTIQRTQQEDSAVYLCASSLRGGGARDEQFFGPGTRLTVL.